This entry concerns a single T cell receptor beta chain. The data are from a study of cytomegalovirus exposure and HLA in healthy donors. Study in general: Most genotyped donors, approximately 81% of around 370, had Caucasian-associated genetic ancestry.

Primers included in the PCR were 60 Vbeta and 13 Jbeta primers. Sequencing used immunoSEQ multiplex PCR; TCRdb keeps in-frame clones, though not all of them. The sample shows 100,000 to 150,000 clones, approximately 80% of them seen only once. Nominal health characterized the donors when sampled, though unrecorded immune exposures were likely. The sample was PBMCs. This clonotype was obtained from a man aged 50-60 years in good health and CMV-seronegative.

Written as DNA, the CDR3 is TGCGCCAGCAGCCGGCTAGCGGGGGCCAAGGAGTTCTTC. Its protein product is CASSRLAGAKEFF. The chain joins TRBV4-3 to TRBJ2-1, with TRBD2 matching 10 bases. The CDR3 contains 13 residues. CDR1 and CDR2 (germline): LGHNA, YSLEER. Germline trimming cut 4 bases from V and 14 bases from J; bases unmatched to any gene: 8.